Each of the 5 T cell receptor beta chains below was sequenced from the same sample in a study of CD8 T cells in ankylosing spondylitis. From the 5' RACE reads, TCRdb called clonotypes with MiXCR, one entry per CDR3 protein. The table includes about 130,000 distinct CDR3 sequences, more than 9.5% detected once. Source material: blood, either unsorted or a sorted T cell fraction (not recorded which). The receptors originated from a female donor with ankylosing spondylitis or in good health (not recorded which).

The chain links TRBV4-2 to TRBJ1-2; a possible D gene is TRBD1 (5 bases). This CDR3 region has 13 residues. The V gene lost 3 bases and the J gene lost 1 base, with 6 bases spanning the gap. From germline, CDR1 is LGHNA and CDR2 YNFKEQ. The CDR3 sequence: CASSQDINYGYTF. CDR3 DNA: TGTGCCAGCAGCCAGGACATTAACTATGGCTACACCTTC.

This clonotype was counted many times. The CDR3 DNA sequence: TGTGCCAGCAGCCGTGAGGGGTTGAACGAGCAGTACTTC. Protein sequence: CASSREGLNEQYF. J is TRBJ2-7 and V is TRBV7-2, with D perhaps matching TRBD1 or TRBD2 (5 bases each). Germline V gene lookup returns CDR1 SGHTA and CDR2 FQGNSA. With 5 bases removed from V and 5 bases from J, the gap between germline ends came to 13 bases. The CDR3 consists of 13 residues.

This clonotype was seen ten or more times. The rearrangement uses TRBV5-1 and TRBJ1-1; 8 bases agree with TRBD1. Germline CDR1 and CDR2: SGHRS and YFSETQ. Germline trimming cut 1 base from V and 8 bases from J; bases unmatched to any gene: 1. CDR3 length: 12 amino acids. The CDR3 reads CASSLNRGEAFF. CDR3 DNA: TGCGCCAGCAGCTTGAACAGGGGGGAAGCTTTCTTT.

This clonotype was observed at least ten times. The rearrangement links TRBV12-3 or TRBV12-4 to TRBJ1-1; 11 bases are shared with TRBD1. The CDR3 length is 13 residues. V gave up 11 bases and J gave up 4 bases; unmatched junction bases: 6. The CDR3 DNA follows: TGTGCCGGACAGGGGGCTCCGGGCACTGAAGCTTTCTTT. Amino acids: CAGQGAPGTEAFF.

The table lists this clonotype with many counts. The chain employs TRBV11-2 and TRBJ2-7; 10 positions match TRBD2. Germline V CDR1 and CDR2: SGHAT, FQNNGV. The CDR3 covers 15 residues. J lost 3 bases, V lost 5 bases, and 7 bases had no gene match. The CDR3: CASSTQRLAGYEQYF. CDR3 bases: TGTGCCAGCAGCACTCAGAGACTAGCGGGCTACGAGCAGTACTTC.